This entry lists 32 T cell receptor beta chains sequenced from one sample in a study of blood T cell repertoires in COVID-19. Sequencing was performed with immunoSEQ multiplex PCR; in TCRdb, only in-frame clones are kept and a portion is missing. Counted here are approximately 200,000 clones, around 82% occurring once; the ten biggest clones make up less than 8.5%. Specimen: PBMCs or T cells enriched from blood (not recorded which). The receptor set was obtained from a man aged 40-49 years who had recovered from COVID-19.

The V and J genes are TRBV6-1 and TRBJ2-1, with 7 nucleotides matching TRBD1. After removal of 0 bases from V and 10 bases from J, the junction contained 9 bases not matched to a gene. This CDR3 is 15 amino acids long. Germline loops: CDR1 MNHNS, CDR2 SASEGT. CDR3 nucleotide sequence: TGTGCCAGCAGTGAAGCGCTTCTGGGGACAGCGGAGCAGTTCTTC. Protein product: CASSEALLGTAEQFF.

This clone was seen a single time. The V gene is TRBV29-1, the J gene TRBJ2-6; 12 bases are a match to TRBD1. Germline V gives CDR1 SQVTM, CDR2 ANQGSEA. The length of the CDR3 is 15 residues. V was pared by 6 bases and J by 2 bases, with 2 bases of the junction left unmatched. The CDR3 loop is CSVGQGAAGANVLTF. The CDR3 region has the DNA TGCAGCGTGGGACAGGGGGCAGCTGGGGCCAACGTCCTGACTTTC.

The chain uses TRBV4-3 and TRBJ2-5, with TRBD2 as a possible D gene (6 bases). With 4 bases removed from V and 0 bases from J, the gap between germline ends came to 15 bases. The germline gives CDR1 LGHNA, CDR2 YSLEER. The CDR3 is 16 amino acids. CDR3 DNA sequence: TGCGCCAGCAGCCGCCTTCGGAGGGAGAACCAAGAGACCCAGTACTTC. It encodes CASSRLRRENQETQYF.

This clone has ten or more counts. This chain uses TRBV2 with TRBJ1-6; 9 bases are shared with TRBD1. Per germline, CDR1 SNHLY and CDR2 FYNNEI. CDR3 length: 14 amino acids. V shed 7 bases and J 5 bases; nucleotides not matched to a gene: 3. The CDR3 DNA reads as TGTGCCAGCATGCGGGACAGGGATAATTCACCCCTCCACTTT. Encoded protein: CASMRDRDNSPLHF.

The V gene is TRBV30, the J gene TRBJ2-7, with 10 bases matching TRBD1. V was clipped by 3 bases and J by 6 bases; unmatched bases: 8. The CDR3 sequence is 14 residues long. Germline values: CDR1 GTSNPN, CDR2 SVGIG (reference sequence). The CDR3 reads CAWRTGTGASEQYF. The DNA of the CDR3 is TGTGCCTGGAGAACCGGGACAGGGGCGTCCGAGCAGTACTTC.

In its sample, this clone was seen once. The chain has TRBV9 and TRBJ1-3, with a tentative D call TRBD1 (6 bases). The V end was cut by 0 bases, the J end by 0 bases, with 10 bases between. Germline V CDR1 and CDR2: SGDLS, YYNGEE. CDR3 length: 16 amino acids. This chain's CDR3 is CASSVEPGHSGNTIYF. Here the CDR3 DNA reads TGTGCCAGCAGCGTAGAACCGGGACACTCTGGAAACACCATATATTTT.

This clone appeared once. V gene TRBV4-2 combines with J gene TRBJ1-2, with unresolved D. In germline, CDR1 is LGHNA, CDR2 YNFKEQ. Deletions cut 0 bases from V and 13 bases from J, with 12 bases between. The CDR3 covers 12 residues. Written as DNA, the CDR3 is TGTGCCAGCAGCCAAGATGCCAGTAAGTTCACCTTC. This sequence encodes CASSQDASKFTF.

The chain links TRBV15 to TRBJ2-5; 7 bases are shared with TRBD2. With V trimmed by 0 bases and J by 5 bases, 18 bases remained unmatched. CDR1 and CDR2 (germline): LNHNV, YYDKDF (reference sequence). CDR3 length equals 19 residues. Written as DNA, the CDR3 is TGTGCCACCAGCAGAGATGTTGACCGGAGCGGGGTTGGCGGGGAGACCCAGTACTTC. Translated: CATSRDVDRSGVGGETQYF.

This clone has only one observation. CDR3 residues: CASSRTSGPQPQHF. The CDR3 coding sequence is TGTGCCAGCAGCCGTACATCAGGCCCTCAGCCCCAGCATTTT. The chain couples TRBV21-1 to TRBJ1-5; the table's D call of TRBD1 was not tested on the DNA. TRBV21-1 is described as a pseudogene. CDR3 length: 14 residues.

The V call is TRBV5-1, the J call TRBJ1-2; D perhaps matches TRBD1 (6 bases). Trimming pared 6 bases from V and 4 bases from J, leaving 16 bases between. Germline CDR1 and CDR2: SGHRS and YFSETQ. CDR3 length equals 14 residues. CDR3 loop: CASTPTGDSYGYTF. The CDR3 DNA reads TGCGCCAGCACCCCGACAGGAGATTCCTATGGCTACACCTTC.

The chain carries TRBV5-1 and TRBJ2-1, with D possibly matching TRBD1 (5 bases). Germline values: CDR1 SGHRS, CDR2 YFSETQ. V lost 0 bases and J lost 2, with 6 bases in between. The CDR3 runs to 14 residues. In DNA form, the CDR3 reads TGCGCCAGCAGCTTGGAGACAGCCTACAATGAGCAGTTCTTC. Translated, it gives CASSLETAYNEQFF.

This clone turned up a few times. This rearrangement joins TRBV7-8 to TRBJ2-7; D call uncertain. This CDR3 is built from 12 residues. CDR1 is SGHVS and CDR2 is FQNEAQ in the germline V gene. V lost 4 bases, J lost 1 base, and 5 bases lay in between. The CDR3 nucleotides are TGTGCCAGCAGCTCCACATCCTACGAGCAGTACTTC. Translating gives CASSSTSYEQYF.

This chain joins TRBV9 and TRBJ2-1, with TRBD2 as a possible D gene (5 bases). CDR1 is SGDLS, CDR2 YYNGEE, per germline. The V and J ends lost 2 bases and 12 bases respectively, with 15 bases between them. The CDR3 loop spans 13 amino acids. The CDR3, as DNA: TGTGCCAGCAGCGTCTCCGGGATCCCGGGGCAGTTCTTC. It is translated as CASSVSGIPGQFF.

The CDR3 protein is CASSSPGQGTGNTIYF. The DNA for the CDR3 is TGTGCCAGCAGTTCCCCGGGACAGGGAACTGGAAACACCATATATTTT. The chain has TRBV28 and TRBJ1-3, with TRBD1 matching 9 bases. Per the germline V gene, CDR1 is MDHEN and CDR2 is SYDVKM. There are 16 residues in the CDR3. Trimming took 4 bases from V and 2 from J; bases not matched to a gene: 6.

The CDR3 DNA reads as TGTGCCAGCAGCCCACCCTCGGGCGGGGGGCCTCAGCAGTACTTC. It encodes CASSPPSGGGPQQYF. The chain employs TRBV11-2 and TRBJ2-7; 8 positions match TRBD2. Germline V gene data show CDR1 as SGHAT and CDR2 as FQNNGV. This CDR3 is 15 amino acids long. V shed 5 bases and J 8 bases; nucleotides not matched to a gene: 14.

The chain is built from TRBV9 and TRBJ1-6; D call uncertain. V was pared by 0 bases and J by 9 bases, with 10 bases between. Per germline, CDR1 SGDLS and CDR2 YYNGEE. The CDR3 is made up of 14 amino acids. The CDR3 DNA is TGTGCCAGCAGCGTAGGTGGGCTGGGTTCACCCCTCCACTTT. Its protein is CASSVGGLGSPLHF.

The chain carries TRBV27 and TRBJ2-7, with D perhaps matching TRBD1 (6 bases). Trimming pared 5 bases from V and 3 bases from J, leaving 11 bases between. The germline gives CDR1 MNHEY, CDR2 SMNVEV (reference sequence). This CDR3 spans 13 amino acids. CDR3 in DNA: TGTGCCAGCAGTCGGACAGTTAACTACGAGCAGTACTTC. Protein sequence: CASSRTVNYEQYF.

The chain carries TRBV6-5 and TRBJ1-1; 9 positions match TRBD1. The germline V gene encodes CDR1 MNHEY and CDR2 SVGAGI. This CDR3 contains 15 residues. J was trimmed by 6 bases and V by 5 bases; bases with no gene match: 10. As DNA, the CDR3 is TGTGCCAGCAGTCGACAGGGGGTGGCATCCGCTGAAGCTTTCTTT. Its protein is CASSRQGVASAEAFF.

This clone was observed a handful of times. This same CDR3 is encoded by further DNA sequences in the sample. The J gene is TRBJ1-3, the V gene TRBV4-3, with unresolved D. V dropped 0 bases and J dropped 4 bases, with 4 bases sitting between them. Germline CDR1 LGHNA, CDR2 YSLEER. CDR3 size: 13 residues. CDR3 sequence reads: CASSQDRGNTIYF. CDR3 in DNA: TGCGCCAGCAGCCAAGACAGGGGAAACACCATATATTTT.

The J gene is TRBJ2-7, the V gene TRBV9, with TRBD1 identical over 8 bases. The CDR3 consists of 14 residues. Per the germline V gene, CDR1 is SGDLS and CDR2 is YYNGEE. Unmatched junction bases numbered 7, after V lost 3 bases and J lost 5 bases. The chain's CDR3 is CASSAAGGGNEQYF. The CDR3 DNA reads as TGTGCCAGCAGCGCGGCAGGGGGCGGAAACGAGCAGTACTTC.

The CDR3 is CASSPTEETQYF. The DNA for the CDR3 is TGTGCCAGCAGTCCGACTGAGGAGACCCAGTACTTC. This chain uses TRBV6-2 or TRBV6-3 with TRBJ2-5; D gene unclear. Germline CDR1 reads MNHEY; CDR2 reads SVGEGT. V gave up 5 bases and J gave up 5 bases, with 9 bases separating them. The CDR3 has 12 amino acids.

The chain employs TRBV5-1 and TRBJ2-1; TRBD1 matches at 8 bases. Per the germline V gene, CDR1 is SGHRS and CDR2 is YFSETQ. The CDR3 contains 18 residues. V dropped 4 bases and J dropped 1; count of bases not matched to a gene: 13. The CDR3, as DNA: TGCGCCAGCAGCCCGGTTATCGGACAGGGAGGTTCCTACAATGAGCAGTTCTTC. This codes for CASSPVIGQGGSYNEQFF. Based on the CDR3 plus reference TRBV5-1 and TRBJ2-1, the full variable domain is KAGVTQTPRYLIKTRGQQVTLSCSPISGHRSVSWYQQTPGQGLQFLFEYFSETQRNKGNFPGRFSGRQFSNSRSEMNVSTLELGDSALYLCASSPVIGQGGSYNEQFFGPGTRLTVL.

This sequence joins TRBV14 and TRBJ1-2, with unresolved D. The CDR3 runs 15 residues. Trimming removed 1 base from V and 7 bases from J, with 16 bases in between. Germline V gene sequence: CDR1 SGHDN, CDR2 FVKESK. CDR3 bases: TGTGCCAGCAGCCAAGGGCCCGCGGGGTTCGGTGGCTACACCTTC. Translation gives CASSQGPAGFGGYTF. Drawing the rest from reference TRBV14 and TRBJ1-2, the complete variable domain is EAGVTQFPSHSVIEKGQTVTLRCDPISGHDNLYWYRRVMGKEIKFLLHFVKESKQDESGMPNNRFLAERTGGTYSTLKVQPAELEDSGVYFCASSQGPAGFGGYTFGSGTRLTVV.

This chain connects TRBV5-4 to TRBJ1-2; no definite D call. Germline loops: CDR1 SGHNT, CDR2 YYREEE (reference sequence). Trimming removed 4 bases from V and 1 base from J, with 14 bases in between. The CDR3 length is 15 residues. The CDR3 region is CASSREGTVNYGYTF. CDR3 coding DNA: TGTGCCAGCAGCCGGGAAGGAACGGTTAACTATGGCTACACCTTC. The variable domain in full, completed from reference TRBV5-4 and TRBJ1-2, reads ETGVTQSPTHLIKTRGQQVTLRCSSQSGHNTVSWYQQALGQGPQFIFQYYREEENGRGNFPPRFSGLQFPNYSSELNVNALELDDSALYLCASSREGTVNYGYTFGSGTRLTVV.

The J gene is TRBJ2-5, the V gene TRBV27; D might be TRBD1 (5 bases). Germline V lookup: CDR1 MNHEY, CDR2 SMNVEV (reference sequence). The CDR3 is 15 residues long. V shed 8 bases and J shed 5 bases, with 21 bases lying between them. The CDR3 sequence is CASSLRGASAETQYF. The CDR3 DNA follows: TGTGCCAGCTCCCTTAGGGGCGCGTCGGCGGAGACCCAGTACTTC.

The rearrangement uses TRBV11-1 and TRBJ1-1; no clear D gene. Germline lookup yields CDR1 SGHAT and CDR2 FQDESV (reference sequence). The CDR3 length is 14 residues. The ends were cut back, 1 base at V and 1 base at J, with 7 bases in the middle. The DNA of the CDR3 is TGTGCCAGCAGCTTAGAAGAGTCGAACACTGAAGCTTTCTTT. Protein sequence: CASSLEESNTEAFF.

The chain is built from TRBV30 and TRBJ2-7; TRBD2 matches 12 bases. Losses at the gene ends were 3 bases for V and 8 bases for J; bases not matched to a gene: 5. Germline CDR1 reads GTSNPN; CDR2 reads SVGIG (reference sequence). The CDR3 runs to 13 residues. The CDR3 loop is CAWRLAGGPKQYF. As DNA, the CDR3 is TGTGCCTGGAGGCTAGCGGGGGGGCCGAAGCAGTACTTC.

As to this clone: Other nucleotide sequences in the sample specify the same CDR3. This rearrangement joins TRBV27 to TRBJ2-7; D ambiguous. Trimming shortened V by 4 bases and J by 2 bases, and 6 bases separated the two germline ends. Per the germline V gene, CDR1 is MNHEY and CDR2 is SMNVEV (reference sequence). This CDR3 is built from 12 residues. CDR3 amino acids: CASSSQTYEQYF. The CDR3 DNA sequence: TGTGCCAGCAGTTCACAGACCTACGAGCAGTACTTC.

The chain links TRBV19 to TRBJ1-2, with a tentative D call TRBD1 (6 bases). This CDR3 has 15 residues. V was shortened by 4 bases and J by 7 bases, with 19 bases between the two germline ends. Germline CDR1 reads LNHDA; CDR2 reads SQIVND (reference sequence). This chain's CDR3 is CASSTEDVGARGYTF. The DNA of the CDR3 is TGTGCCAGTAGTACGGAAGACGTGGGGGCTCGTGGCTACACCTTC.

The V and J genes are TRBV5-1 and TRBJ1-4; no firm D call. Per germline, CDR1 SGHRS and CDR2 YFSETQ. This CDR3 has 15 residues. The V end lost 2 bases, the J end lost 2 bases, and 10 bases lay between the germline ends. The CDR3 DNA follows: TGCGCCAGCAGCTTCGCTTCGGGGACTAATGAAAAACTGTTTTTT. Translated: CASSFASGTNEKLFF.

V gene TRBV6-2 or TRBV6-3 combines with J gene TRBJ1-5; 7 nucleotides line up with TRBD1. The CDR3 runs to 14 residues. V shed 2 bases, J shed 6 bases, and the junction held 4 bases outside the gene matches. CDR1 is MNHEY and CDR2 is SVGEGT in the germline V gene. The CDR3 reads CASSYIGGPQPQHF. Written as DNA, the CDR3 is TGTGCCAGCAGTTACATAGGGGGCCCTCAGCCCCAGCATTTT.

J is TRBJ1-6 and V is TRBV10-3, with D perhaps matching TRBD1 (5 bases). This CDR3 is 14 amino acids long. Germline CDR1 ENHRY, CDR2 SYGVKD. Trimming took off 0 bases at V and 7 bases at J, with 7 bases between the two ends. The CDR3 is CAISESSGNSPLHF. CDR3 nucleotide sequence: TGTGCCATCAGTGAGTCTTCAGGGAATTCACCCCTCCACTTT.